Below, 24 T cell receptor beta chains from the same sample are listed, as sequenced in a study of blood T cell repertoires in COVID-19. Repertoires were generated with immunoSEQ multiplex PCR, while TCRdb's copy carries only in-frame clones and drops some. This table holds 220,000 or so clones, roughly 79% found once. Sequenced: peripheral blood. The receptor set was obtained from a woman over 75 with acute or convalescent COVID-19.

This clone was recorded only once. The gene calls are TRBV29-1 and TRBJ2-5; 8 bases are a match to TRBD2. CDR1 and CDR2 from the germline V gene are SQVTM and ANQGSEA. The V segment lost 5 bases and the J segment 5 bases; nucleotides outside the gene matches: 7. The CDR3 extends over 13 amino acids. The CDR3 nucleotides are TGCAGCGTTTCGGGGGGGGGCTTTGAGACCCAGTACTTC. Protein sequence: CSVSGGGFETQYF.

V and J are TRBV6-5 and TRBJ2-3; D is perhaps TRBD2 (6 bases). Per germline, CDR1 MNHEY and CDR2 SVGAGI. This CDR3 is built from 16 residues. Between the trimmed V and J ends, which lost 0 bases and 0 bases, there was a span of 10 bases. The CDR3 nucleotides are TGTGCCAGCAGTTACTCACATGGGACTAGCACAGATACGCAGTATTTT. This sequence encodes CASSYSHGTSTDTQYF.

The chain has TRBV4-3 and TRBJ2-7; 9 nucleotides line up with TRBD1. The CDR3 contains 14 residues. The germline CDR1 and CDR2 sequences are LGHNA and YSLEER. V shed 6 bases, J shed 1 base, and the junction held 4 bases outside the gene matches. This CDR3 is CASRRDRASYEQYF. The CDR3 bases are TGCGCCAGCAGAAGGGACAGGGCTTCCTACGAGCAGTACTTC.

This chain links TRBV24-1 with TRBJ1-6; unclear D gene. V lost 2 bases, J lost 4 bases, and 11 bases lay in between. The CDR3 sequence is 16 residues long. In germline, CDR1 is KGHDR, CDR2 SFDVKD. This CDR3 is CATSDSGQVYNSPLHF. The CDR3, as DNA: TGTGCCACCAGTGATTCCGGCCAGGTTTATAATTCACCCCTCCACTTT.

This clone was counted a single time. CDR3 residues: CASSIEQRPNSPLHF. The CDR3 DNA follows: TGTGCCAGTAGTATCGAACAGAGACCTAATTCACCCCTCCACTTT. The rearrangement uses TRBV19 and TRBJ1-6, with unresolved D. Germline CDR1 LNHDA, CDR2 SQIVND (reference sequence). Trimming cost V 3 bases and J 6 bases, with 12 bases left between them. CDR3 length equals 15 residues.

CDR3 sequence: CASSSLAGRSNEQFF. The CDR3 DNA sequence: TGTGCCAGCAGCAGCCTAGCGGGAAGGAGTAATGAGCAGTTCTTC. The chain has TRBV7-8 and TRBJ2-1; 9 bases fit TRBD2. From germline, CDR1 is SGHVS and CDR2 FQNEAQ. The V gene end was trimmed by 5 bases and the J gene end by 7 bases; junction bases not matched to a gene: 9. The CDR3 loop spans 15 amino acids.

The chain joins TRBV11-2 to TRBJ2-1, with 7 bases that match TRBD1. V shed 3 bases and J 7 bases; nucleotides not matched to a gene: 9. The germline CDR1 and CDR2 sequences are SGHAT and FQNNGV. This CDR3 contains 15 residues. CDR3 nucleotides: TGTGCCAGCAGCTTTTATAGGGGGCCTAGTAATGAGCAGTTCTTC. This codes for CASSFYRGPSNEQFF.

The rearrangement joins TRBV2 to TRBJ1-6; D gene uncertain. Germline loops: CDR1 SNHLY, CDR2 FYNNEI. With 3 bases removed from V and 10 bases from J, the gap between germline ends came to 19 bases. The CDR3 contains 16 residues. The CDR3 bases are TGTGCCAGCAGTGATCAGTACGGCCGGCCGGGGTCACCCCTCCACTTT. Translation gives CASSDQYGRPGSPLHF.

V usage is TRBV7-9 and J usage is TRBJ1-1; D might be TRBD1 (6 bases). CDR1 and CDR2 from the germline V gene are SEHNR and FQNEAQ (reference sequence). V gave up 5 bases and J gave up 0 bases, with 13 bases separating them. The CDR3 runs 15 residues. The CDR3 loop is CASSPWTAVNTEAFF. The CDR3 DNA follows: TGTGCCAGCAGCCCCTGGACAGCCGTGAACACTGAAGCTTTCTTT.

This clone was found once. The chain has TRBV6-2 or TRBV6-3 and TRBJ1-5; D is possibly TRBD1 (5 bases). V lost 1 base and J lost 5, with 6 bases in between. The germline V gene has CDR1 MNHEY and CDR2 SVGEGT. This CDR3 region has 13 residues. The CDR3 DNA reads TGTGCCAGCAGTTACTTAGGGGATCAGCCCCAGCATTTT. Amino acids: CASSYLGDQPQHF.

The chain has TRBV7-3 and TRBJ2-3; the D is unclear. Trimming removed 2 bases from V and 6 bases from J, with 9 bases in between. Per germline, CDR1 SGHTA and CDR2 FQGTGA. The CDR3 length is 13 residues. The CDR3 here is CASSLYKEDTQYF. Written as DNA, the CDR3 is TGTGCCAGCAGCTTATACAAGGAGGATACGCAGTATTTT.

The V gene is TRBV7-3, the J gene TRBJ2-7; D perhaps matches TRBD1 (6 bases). With 1 base removed from V and 6 bases from J, the gap between germline ends came to 16 bases. Per germline, CDR1 SGHTA and CDR2 FQGTGA. This CDR3 is built from 15 residues. This chain's CDR3 is CASSLNGQGLGEQYF. For the CDR3, the DNA is TGTGCCAGCAGCTTAAACGGCCAGGGGCTAGGCGAGCAGTACTTC.

Here the CDR3 reads CASSLAGVGTQYF. CDR3 nucleotides: TGTGCCAGCAGTTTAGCGGGAGTTGGAACGCAGTATTTT. The chain couples TRBV12-3 or TRBV12-4 to TRBJ2-3; possibly TRBD2 for D (5 bases). V was cut by 0 bases and J by 9 bases, with 10 bases left in between. The length of the CDR3 is 13 residues.

The rearrangement joins TRBV7-2 to TRBJ1-3; TRBD1 aligns across 9 bases. The junction had 4 bases not matched to a gene; V was cut back by 5 bases and J by 5 bases. Germline V gives CDR1 SGHTA, CDR2 FQGNSA. The CDR3 is made up of 14 amino acids. CDR3 coding DNA: TGTGCCAGCAGCCCGGACAGGGGTAGAAACACCATATATTTT. As protein: CASSPDRGRNTIYF.

There are a few counts of this clone. The rearrangement uses TRBV28 and TRBJ1-4; 7 positions match TRBD1. CDR3 length equals 14 residues. J was trimmed by 4 bases and V by 3 bases; bases with no gene match: 2. Germline V CDR1 and CDR2: MDHEN, SYDVKM. The CDR3, as DNA: TGTGCCAGCAGTTTCGGGACAGTTAATGAAAAACTGTTTTTT. Encoded protein: CASSFGTVNEKLFF.

The chain links TRBV6-2 or TRBV6-3 to TRBJ2-1; 7 bases fit TRBD2. Germline values: CDR1 MNHEY, CDR2 SVGEGT. Trimming removed 4 bases from V and 9 bases from J; junction bases left unmatched: 12. This CDR3 is 15 amino acids long. CDR3 sequence: CASSSGRAGRVEQFF. For the CDR3, the DNA is TGTGCCAGCAGTTCGGGCCGAGCGGGGAGGGTTGAGCAGTTCTTC.

This chain connects TRBV2 to TRBJ2-1; 7 bases agree with TRBD2. This CDR3 comprises 15 residues. Germline V gene data show CDR1 as SNHLY and CDR2 as FYNNEI. V lost 2 bases to trimming and J lost 5 bases; unmatched junction nucleotides: 6. The DNA for the CDR3 is TGTGCCAGCAGTGAAAGCGGGGTAGGGGACAATGAGCAGTTCTTC. Its protein is CASSESGVGDNEQFF. The full variable domain, in which reference TRBV2 and TRBJ2-1 provide the parts outside the CDR3, is EPEVTQTPSHQVTQMGQEVILRCVPISNHLYFYWYRQILGQKVEFLVSFYNNEISEKSEIFDDQFSVERPDGSNFTLKIRSTKLEDSAMYFCASSESGVGDNEQFFGPGTRLTVL.

V is TRBV20-1 and J is TRBJ2-1, with D uncertain. This CDR3 spans 11 amino acids. CDR1 DFQATT and CDR2 SNEGSKA come from the germline V gene (reference sequence). Trimming cost V 0 bases and J 6 bases, with 3 bases left between them. CDR3 loop: CSARDFNEQFF. DNA of the CDR3: TGCAGTGCTAGAGACTTCAATGAGCAGTTCTTC.

A few counts support this clone. Here the CDR3 DNA reads TGTGCCAGCAGTTTGTGGGGGGCTGGGGCCAACGTCCTGACTTTC. As protein: CASSLWGAGANVLTF. The chain joins TRBV28 to TRBJ2-6; perhaps TRBD2 as D (6 bases). V lost 3 bases and J 2 bases, leaving 8 bases between the germline ends. CDR3 size: 15 residues. CDR1 MDHEN and CDR2 SYDVKM come from the germline V gene.

The chain carries TRBV7-2 and TRBJ1-1, with D uncertain. V lost 2 bases, J lost 4 bases, and 11 bases lay in between. The germline CDR1 and CDR2 sequences are SGHTA and FQGNSA. The CDR3 covers 14 residues. The CDR3 region is CASSLFERGTEAFF. The CDR3, as DNA: TGTGCCAGCAGCTTATTTGAGCGGGGCACTGAAGCTTTCTTT.

The genes are TRBV7-8 and TRBJ1-5; TRBD1 might be the D (6 bases). V was trimmed by 4 bases and J by 7 bases, leaving 11 bases between them. Looked up from germline, CDR1 is SGHVS and CDR2 is FQNEAQ. CDR3 length: 13 amino acids. CDR3 sequence (DNA): TGTGCCAGCAGCTACACAGGGCGCCAGCCCCAGCATTTT. Translation: CASSYTGRQPQHF.

This clone was seen just once. V is TRBV6-6 and J is TRBJ1-2; no reliable D call. Per germline, CDR1 MNHNY and CDR2 SVGAGI (reference sequence). V lost 4 bases and J lost 4, with 10 bases in between. This CDR3 contains 13 residues. The CDR3 sequence is CASSFTPGYGYTF. The CDR3 DNA sequence: TGTGCCAGCAGTTTTACTCCTGGCTATGGCTACACCTTC.

The rearrangement uses TRBV7-3 and TRBJ2-5, with D perhaps TRBD1 (5 bases). Germline CDR1 reads SGHTA; CDR2 reads FQGTGA. The CDR3 totals 17 residues. Trimming removed 2 bases at V and 2 bases at J, with 18 bases between. The CDR3 DNA reads TGTGCCAGCAGCTTATTCCCTCGGACACCGAGTCAAGAGACCCAGTACTTC. This codes for CASSLFPRTPSQETQYF.

The V call is TRBV2, the J call TRBJ2-2, with D possibly TRBD2 on 5 matching bases. Germline loops: CDR1 SNHLY, CDR2 FYNNEI. The CDR3 runs to 16 residues. The V and J ends lost 7 bases and 0 bases respectively, with 15 bases between them. CDR3 in DNA: TGTGCCAGCACCCTTGGGAGCGGAACGAACACCGGGGAGCTGTTTTTT. It translates to CASTLGSGTNTGELFF.